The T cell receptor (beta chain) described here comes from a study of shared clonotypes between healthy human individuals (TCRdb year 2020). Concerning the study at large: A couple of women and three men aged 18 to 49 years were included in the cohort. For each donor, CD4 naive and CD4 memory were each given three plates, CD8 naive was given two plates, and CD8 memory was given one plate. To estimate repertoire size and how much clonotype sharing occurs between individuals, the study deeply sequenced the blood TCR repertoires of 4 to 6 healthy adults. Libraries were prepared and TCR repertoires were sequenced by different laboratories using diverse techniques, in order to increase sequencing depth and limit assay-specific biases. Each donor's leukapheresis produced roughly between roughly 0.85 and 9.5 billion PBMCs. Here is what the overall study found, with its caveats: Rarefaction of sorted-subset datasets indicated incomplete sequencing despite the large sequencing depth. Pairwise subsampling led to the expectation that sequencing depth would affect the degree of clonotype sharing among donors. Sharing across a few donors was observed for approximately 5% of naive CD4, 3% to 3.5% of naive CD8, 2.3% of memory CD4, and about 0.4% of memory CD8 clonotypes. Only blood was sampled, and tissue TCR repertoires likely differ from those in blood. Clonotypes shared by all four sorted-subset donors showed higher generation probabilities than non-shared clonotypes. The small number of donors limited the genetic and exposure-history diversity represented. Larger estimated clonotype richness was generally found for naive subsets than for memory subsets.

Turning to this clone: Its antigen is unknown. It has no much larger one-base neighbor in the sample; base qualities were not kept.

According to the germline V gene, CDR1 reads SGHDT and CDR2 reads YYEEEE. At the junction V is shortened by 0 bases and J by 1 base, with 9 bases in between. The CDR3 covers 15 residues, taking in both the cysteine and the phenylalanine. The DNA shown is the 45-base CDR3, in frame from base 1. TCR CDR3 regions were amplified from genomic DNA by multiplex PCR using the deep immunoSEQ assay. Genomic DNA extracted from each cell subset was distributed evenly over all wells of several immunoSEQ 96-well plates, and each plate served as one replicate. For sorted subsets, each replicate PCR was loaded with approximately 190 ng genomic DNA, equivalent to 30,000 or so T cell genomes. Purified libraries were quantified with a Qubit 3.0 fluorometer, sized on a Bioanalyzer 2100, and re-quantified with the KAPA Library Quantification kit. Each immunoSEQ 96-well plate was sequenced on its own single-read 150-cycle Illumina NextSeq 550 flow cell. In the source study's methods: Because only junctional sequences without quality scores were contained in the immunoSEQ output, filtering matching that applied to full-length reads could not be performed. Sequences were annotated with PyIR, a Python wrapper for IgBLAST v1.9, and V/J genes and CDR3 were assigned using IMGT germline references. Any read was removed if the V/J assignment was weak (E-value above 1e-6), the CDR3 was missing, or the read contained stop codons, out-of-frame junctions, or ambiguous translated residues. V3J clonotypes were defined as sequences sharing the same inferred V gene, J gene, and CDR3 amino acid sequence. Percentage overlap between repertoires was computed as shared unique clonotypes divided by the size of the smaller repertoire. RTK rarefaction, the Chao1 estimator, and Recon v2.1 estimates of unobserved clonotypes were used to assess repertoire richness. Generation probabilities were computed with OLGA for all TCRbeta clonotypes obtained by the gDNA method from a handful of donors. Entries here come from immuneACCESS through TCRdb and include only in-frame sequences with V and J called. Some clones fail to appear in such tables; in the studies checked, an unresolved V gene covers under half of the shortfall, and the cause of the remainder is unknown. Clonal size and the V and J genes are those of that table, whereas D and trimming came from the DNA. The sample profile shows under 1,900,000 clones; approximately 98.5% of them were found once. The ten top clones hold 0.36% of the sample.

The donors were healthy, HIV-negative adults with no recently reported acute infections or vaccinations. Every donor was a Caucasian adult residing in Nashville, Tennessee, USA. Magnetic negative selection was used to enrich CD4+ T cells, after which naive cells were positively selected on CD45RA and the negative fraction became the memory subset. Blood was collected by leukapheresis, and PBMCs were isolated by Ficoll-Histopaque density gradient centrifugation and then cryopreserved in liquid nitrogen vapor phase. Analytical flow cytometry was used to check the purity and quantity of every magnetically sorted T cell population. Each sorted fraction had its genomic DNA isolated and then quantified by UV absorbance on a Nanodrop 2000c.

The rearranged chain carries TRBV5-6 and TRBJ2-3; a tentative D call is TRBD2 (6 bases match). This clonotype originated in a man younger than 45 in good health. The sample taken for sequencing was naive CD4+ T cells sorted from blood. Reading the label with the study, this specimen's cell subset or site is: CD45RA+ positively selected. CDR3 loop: CASSLVVAGTDTQYF. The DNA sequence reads TGTGCCAGCAGCTTGGTGGTAGCGGGCACAGATACGCAGTATTTT.